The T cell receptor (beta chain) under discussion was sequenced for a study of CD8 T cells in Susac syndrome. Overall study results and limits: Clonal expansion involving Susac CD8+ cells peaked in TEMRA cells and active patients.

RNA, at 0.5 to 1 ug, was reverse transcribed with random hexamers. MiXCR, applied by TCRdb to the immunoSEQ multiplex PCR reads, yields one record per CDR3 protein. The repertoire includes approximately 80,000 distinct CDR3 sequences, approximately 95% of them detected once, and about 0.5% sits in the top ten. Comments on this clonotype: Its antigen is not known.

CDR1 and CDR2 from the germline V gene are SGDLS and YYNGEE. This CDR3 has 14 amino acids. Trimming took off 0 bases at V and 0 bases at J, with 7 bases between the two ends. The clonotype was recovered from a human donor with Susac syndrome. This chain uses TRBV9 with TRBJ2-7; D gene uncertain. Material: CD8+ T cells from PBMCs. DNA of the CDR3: TGTGCCAGCAGCGTAGACAGTTTCTCCTACGAGCAGTACTTC. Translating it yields CASSVDSFSYEQYF.